This TCR beta chain was documented in a study of technical replicates of blood from a few donors. The method was immunoSEQ multiplex PCR; TCRdb's version includes in-frame clones alone and lacks a portion of them. The data hold approximately 70,000 clones, with roughly 89% observed a single time. Germline values: CDR1 MGHRA, CDR2 YSYEKL. V was shortened by 3 bases and J by 2 bases, with 14 bases between the two germline ends. This CDR3 contains 15 residues. The chain couples TRBV4-1 to TRBJ2-7; possibly TRBD1 for D (6 bases). The sequenced material came from T cells isolated from PBMCs. The sequence was obtained from a human donor in good health. As DNA, the CDR3 is TGCGCCAGCAGCCAGACGACAGGTTTTACCTACGAGCAGTACTTC. Translation gives CASSQTTGFTYEQYF.